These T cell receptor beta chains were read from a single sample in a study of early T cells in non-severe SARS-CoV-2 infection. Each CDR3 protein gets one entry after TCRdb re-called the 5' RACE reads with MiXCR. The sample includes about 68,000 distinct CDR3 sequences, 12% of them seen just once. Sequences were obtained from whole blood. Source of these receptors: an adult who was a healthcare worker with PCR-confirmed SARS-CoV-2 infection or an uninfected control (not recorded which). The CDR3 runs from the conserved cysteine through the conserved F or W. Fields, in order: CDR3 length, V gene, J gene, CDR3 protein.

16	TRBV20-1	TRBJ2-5	CSAELLAGLYQETQYF
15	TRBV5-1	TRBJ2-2	CASSLAHRATGELFF
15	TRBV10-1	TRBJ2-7	CASSQGLDAGYEQYF
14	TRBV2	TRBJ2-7	CASSVGQDSYEQYF
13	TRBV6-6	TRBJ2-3	CASGDISTDTQYF
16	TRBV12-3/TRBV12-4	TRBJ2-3	CASSRTQGQITDTQYF
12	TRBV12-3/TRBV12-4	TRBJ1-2	CASSLNSYGYTF
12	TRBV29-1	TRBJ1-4	CSAGRANEKLFF
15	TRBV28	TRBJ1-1	CATPGQGGGSTEAFF
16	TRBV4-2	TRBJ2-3	CASSQESLPRTDTQYF
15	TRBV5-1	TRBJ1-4	CASRSLGQFNEKLFF
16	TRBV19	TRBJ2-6	CASRPGQISGANVLTF
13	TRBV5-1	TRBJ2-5	CASSLGPGETQYF
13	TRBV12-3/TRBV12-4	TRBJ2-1	CASTGTFGNEQFF
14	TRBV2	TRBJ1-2	CASSEMGASYGYTF
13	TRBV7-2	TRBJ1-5	CASSLDRNQPQHF
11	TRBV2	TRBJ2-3	CASRDSNTQYF
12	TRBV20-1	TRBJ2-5	CSTQDRKETQYF
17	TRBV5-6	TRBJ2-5	CASSLNRGPRAGETQYF
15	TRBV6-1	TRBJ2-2	CASTQRTGSTGELFF
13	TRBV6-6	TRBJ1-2	CASGNTPFSGYTF
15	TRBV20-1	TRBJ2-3	CSAQGAYPSTDTQYF
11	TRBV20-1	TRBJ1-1	CSAHDPAEAFF
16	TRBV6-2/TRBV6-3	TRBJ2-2	CASTMTGGSNTGELFF
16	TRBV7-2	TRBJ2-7	CASSLGQGPGTYEQYF
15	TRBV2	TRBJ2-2	CASSRTRGDTGELFF
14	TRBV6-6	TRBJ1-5	CASSRDRYNQPQHF
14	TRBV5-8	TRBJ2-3	CASSPGLAFDTQYF
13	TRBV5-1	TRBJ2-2	CASTAGNTGELFF
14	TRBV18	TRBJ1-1	CASSQSGENTEAFF
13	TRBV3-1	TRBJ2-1	CASSRDFPNEQFF
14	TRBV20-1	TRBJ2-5	CSAIAGAGTETQYF
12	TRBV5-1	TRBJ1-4	CASSLPGEKLFF
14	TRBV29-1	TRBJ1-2	CSARKTGANYGYTF
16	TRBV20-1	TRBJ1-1	CSGTIGSWRKDTEAFF
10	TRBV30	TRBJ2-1	CAWGRTEEFF
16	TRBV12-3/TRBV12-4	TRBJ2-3	CASSLYSGIGTDTQYF
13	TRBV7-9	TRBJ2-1	CATPRTGGNEQFF
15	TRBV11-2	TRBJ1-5	CASSPRTGDGQPQHF
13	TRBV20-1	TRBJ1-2	CSAPRTGYDGYTF
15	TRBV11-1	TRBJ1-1	CASTQTSLGNTEAFF
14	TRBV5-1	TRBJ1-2	CASSLAGTQYGYTF